This TCR beta chain was captured by sequencing in a study of beta chain features in type 1 diabetes. Whole-study context: Across the samples, some 99 million sorted cells were examined in total. Overall study results and limits: Moderate but significant shortening of TCRB CDR3s was recorded in all four CD4+ subsets from Type 1 diabetes patients.

Stem cell-like memory, regulatory, central memory and naive CD4+ cells were sorted via CD45RO/CCR7/CD25/CD127/CD95/CD27. cDNA synthesis used the whole RNA isolate, giving expressed TCRB sequences. Produced via immunoSEQ multiplex PCR; TCRdb's table is partial and in-frame only. The table has about 240,000 clones, 25% to 30% seen once; the top ten hold 3.5% to 4.5%. Points on this clone: Its antigen is undetermined.

After removal of 8 bases from V and 5 bases from J, the junction contained 8 bases not matched to a gene. This CDR3 contains 13 residues. Germline lookup yields CDR1 SNHLY and CDR2 FYNNEI. The TCR was taken from a man aged 30 to 39 in good health. Sequencing used central memory CD4+ T cells from blood. V usage is TRBV2 and J usage is TRBJ2-5; 7 nucleotides agree with TRBD2. CDR3 region: CASGPTSMETQYF. In nucleotides, the CDR3 is TGTGCCAGCGGCCCGACTAGCATGGAGACCCAGTACTTC.